One sample yielded the 22 T cell receptor beta chains listed below, sequenced in a study of regulatory T cells in long-lasting Graves disease. Library construction for TCR beta used iRepertoire HTBI primers and Arm-PCR of CDR3 regions. TCRdb passed the multiplex PCR reads through MiXCR, listing each CDR3 protein once. Here the sample spans approximately 400,000 distinct CDR3 sequences, under 15% being singletons. The time point was: newly diagnosed GD, antithyroid drugs for less than 3 months. The authors made the TCR library using RNA they extracted from PBMCs. The same sample was also used in a study of T cells in Graves' hyperthyroidism and ophthalmopathy.

Sequenced material: peripheral blood mononuclear cells (PBMCs), taken at new diagnosis, from a patient treated with antithyroid drugs. The receptors were sampled from a woman in her thirties with Graves disease.

The gene calls are TRBV5-6 and TRBJ2-1; D uncertain. CDR3 size: 13 residues. V lost 2 bases to trimming and J lost 7 bases, with 10 bases between them. Germline V gene lookup returns CDR1 SGHDT and CDR2 YYEEEE. CDR3 region: CASSFWAQNEQFF. The CDR3, as DNA: TGTGCCAGCAGCTTTTGGGCCCAAAATGAGCAGTTCTTC.

This clonotype was observed many times. J is TRBJ2-7 and V is TRBV29-1; D is unclear. The V end was cut by 5 bases, the J end by 1 base, with 12 bases between. This CDR3 contains 13 residues. The germline V gene encodes CDR1 SQVTM and CDR2 ANQGSEA. CDR3 sequence reads: CSVWEAESYEQYF. The CDR3 bases are TGCAGCGTTTGGGAAGCAGAGTCCTACGAGCAGTACTTC.

CDR3 in amino acids: CASSLGDGWDAYEQYF. The CDR3 DNA reads as TGTGCCAGCAGTTTAGGGGACGGGTGGGATGCCTACGAGCAGTACTTC. V and J are TRBV12-3 or TRBV12-4 and TRBJ2-7; D is possibly TRBD1 or TRBD2 (5 bases each). The CDR3 is 16 residues long. Trimming took 1 base from V and 2 from J, leaving 15 bases between them.

In its sample, this clonotype was seen many times. CDR3 in DNA: TGTGCCAGCTCACCCCGGCAGGCCTCTAGCACAGATACGCAGTATTTT. Amino acids: CASSPRQASSTDTQYF. The chain couples TRBV18 to TRBJ2-3; no clear D gene. This CDR3 has 16 amino acids. V dropped 3 bases and J dropped 0 bases, with 13 bases sitting between them. Germline CDR1 reads KGHSH; CDR2 reads LQKENI.

The sample holds many counts of this clonotype. The chain combines TRBV7-9 with TRBJ1-1, with D possibly matching TRBD1 (5 bases). The germline gives CDR1 SEHNR, CDR2 FQNEAQ (reference sequence). This CDR3 has 16 residues. Trimming removed 5 bases at V and 1 base at J, with 17 bases between. CDR3 coding DNA: TGTGCCAGCAGCCCTACGACGGGCGGGACGAACACTGAAGCTTTCTTT. This sequence encodes CASSPTTGGTNTEAFF.

This clonotype came up many times. V and J are TRBV5-1 and TRBJ1-1, with D maybe TRBD1 (5 bases). Germline V CDR1 and CDR2: SGHRS, YFSETQ. This CDR3 has 14 residues. Trimming removed 3 bases from V and 2 bases from J, with 11 bases in between. The CDR3 nucleotides are TGCGCCAGCAGCTCAGACAGTACAAACACTGAAGCTTTCTTT. It encodes CASSSDSTNTEAFF. The full variable domain, with the rest looked up from reference TRBV5-1 and TRBJ1-1, is KAGVTQTPRYLIKTRGQQVTLSCSPISGHRSVSWYQQTPGQGLQFLFEYFSETQRNKGNFPGRFSGRQFSNSRSEMNVSTLELGDSALYLCASSSDSTNTEAFFGQGTRLTVV.

The chain has TRBV5-8 and TRBJ1-1; no clear D. The germline V gene encodes CDR1 SGHTS and CDR2 YDEGEE. The CDR3 loop spans 12 amino acids. The V end lost 4 bases, the J end lost 7 bases, and 11 bases lay between the germline ends. CDR3 region: CASSIWTGEAFF. As DNA, the CDR3 is TGTGCCAGCAGCATTTGGACGGGTGAAGCTTTCTTT.

Only a few counts were recorded for this clonotype. The chain employs TRBV19 and TRBJ1-5, with 8 bases lining up with TRBD1. After removal of 8 bases from V and 7 bases from J, the junction contained 10 bases not matched to a gene. The CDR3 is 14 residues long. From germline, CDR1 is LNHDA and CDR2 SQIVND (reference sequence). The CDR3 DNA sequence: TGTGCCAGTGGCCCCGGTCAGGGGGCCCAGCCCCAGCATTTT. Residues: CASGPGQGAQPQHF. The variable domain in full, with the rest retrieved from reference TRBV19 and TRBJ1-5, is DGGITQSPKYLFRKEGQNVTLSCEQNLNHDAMYWYRQDPGQGLRLIYYSQIVNDFQKGDIAEGYSVSREKKESFPLTVTSAQKNPTAFYLCASGPGQGAQPQHFGDGTRLSIL.

This clonotype has a count of ten or more. The V and J genes are TRBV11-1 and TRBJ2-2; perhaps TRBD2 as D (5 bases). Germline CDR1 and CDR2: SGHAT and FQDESV (reference sequence). The CDR3 length is 14 residues. V lost 5 bases and J lost 5, with 12 bases in between. This chain's CDR3 is CASSAETGTGELFF. The CDR3 bases are TGTGCCAGCAGCGCAGAAACGGGAACCGGGGAGCTGTTTTTT.

This clonotype has ten or more counts. The rearrangement links TRBV5-1 to TRBJ2-3; TRBD1 matches 8 bases. The CDR3 is 15 residues long. CDR1 SGHRS and CDR2 YFSETQ come from the germline V gene. The J segment lost 6 bases and the V segment lost 1 base, leaving 7 bases of the junction unmatched. CDR3 bases: TGCGCCAGCAGCTTGAGGACCCCAGGGGGCGATACGCAGTATTTT. Amino acids: CASSLRTPGGDTQYF.

At least ten counts were recorded for this clonotype. The V call is TRBV28, the J call TRBJ2-7, with 7 bases that match TRBD2. V was pared by 5 bases and J by 1 base, with 11 bases of the junction left unmatched. This CDR3 has 16 amino acids. Germline CDR1 reads MDHEN; CDR2 reads SYDVKM. The CDR3 sequence is CASSALEGGPSYEQYF. The CDR3 bases are TGTGCCAGCAGTGCTCTGGAGGGAGGGCCGTCCTACGAGCAGTACTTC.

This clonotype was seen more than once but under ten times. No conserved phenylalanine or tryptophan is present at the end of the CDR3, so a read error is the likely explanation. This rearrangement joins TRBV5-4 to TRBJ2-5; TRBD1 aligns across 11 bases. The germline V gene has CDR1 SGHNT and CDR2 YYREEE (reference sequence). This CDR3 comprises 15 residues. V lost 4 bases and J lost 5; bases outside the gene matches: 7. The chain's CDR3 is CASSDTGTGGETQYL. The CDR3 nucleotides are TGTGCCAGCAGCGATACCGGGACAGGGGGTGAGACCCAGTACCTC.

In this sample, this clonotype turned up many times. The CDR3 sequence: CASSLVRGAGVGNEQFF. As DNA, the CDR3 is TGTGCCAGCAGCTTAGTCAGGGGGGCTGGAGTGGGCAATGAGCAGTTCTTC. The chain couples TRBV11-3 to TRBJ2-1; D might be TRBD1 (7 bases). The ends were cut back, 1 base at V and 6 bases at J, with 19 bases in the middle. The CDR3 runs 17 residues. The germline gives CDR1 SGHNT, CDR2 YENEEA.

In its sample, this clonotype was seen many times. This rearrangement joins TRBV18 to TRBJ1-5, with D uncertain. V was clipped by 0 bases and J by 4 bases, with 7 bases between them. CDR3 length: 14 amino acids. The germline V gene encodes CDR1 KGHSH and CDR2 LQKENI. CDR3 DNA: TGTGCCAGCTCACCACCAGGGCCAAATCAGCCCCAGCATTTT. Its translation is CASSPPGPNQPQHF.

This clonotype has ten or more counts. The chain carries TRBV29-1 and TRBJ2-7; TRBD1 might be the D (6 bases). CDR3 length: 17 amino acids. The germline gives CDR1 SQVTM, CDR2 ANQGSEA. V lost 1 base and J lost 1, with 20 bases in between. The CDR3 spells CSVEGFNRAWRSYEQYF. In DNA, the CDR3 is TGCAGCGTTGAAGGTTTTAACAGGGCCTGGAGATCCTACGAGCAGTACTTC.

This chain uses TRBV25-1 with TRBJ2-5; 8 positions match TRBD2. CDR3 length: 13 residues. The trim removed 7 bases at V and 3 bases at J, leaving 4 bases unmatched. Germline V gives CDR1 MGHDK, CDR2 SYGVNS. CDR3 coding DNA: TGTGCCAGCACGCCGGGGGGGAAAGAGACCCAGTACTTC. Residues: CASTPGGKETQYF.

This chain joins TRBV5-1 and TRBJ1-4, with 9 bases identical to TRBD1. Germline CDR1 is SGHRS and CDR2 is YFSETQ. Unmatched junction bases numbered 17, after V lost 9 bases and J lost 5 bases. CDR3 length equals 17 residues. The CDR3 nucleotides are TGCGCCACCCGACGGGAAACAGGGGGCGCGGGGAATGAAAAACTGTTTTTT. This encodes CATRRETGGAGNEKLFF.

This clonotype came up a few times. The chain carries TRBV29-1 and TRBJ2-7; D is perhaps TRBD2 (6 bases). CDR1 and CDR2 (germline): SQVTM, ANQGSEA. Trimming took off 5 bases at V and 0 bases at J, with 17 bases between the two ends. The CDR3 sequence is 15 residues long. The CDR3 coding sequence is TGCAGCGTTCTATTCCTAGCGCGGAGCTCCTACGAGCAGTACTTC. The encoded protein is CSVLFLARSSYEQYF.

The chain is built from TRBV18 and TRBJ2-7, with 11 bases identical to TRBD2. V trimming: 6 bases; J trimming: 5 bases; junction bases outside the gene matches: 21. The CDR3 is 19 amino acids. Per germline, CDR1 KGHSH and CDR2 LQKENI. The CDR3 loop reads CASSPITTSPSGRKNEQYF. CDR3 in DNA: TGTGCCAGCTCTCCCATTACCACGTCCCCTAGCGGGAGGAAGAACGAGCAGTACTTC. Variable domain in full (rest from reference TRBV18 and TRBJ2-7): NAGVMQNPRHLVRRRGQEARLRCSPMKGHSHVYWYRQLPEEGLKFMVYLQKENIIDESGMPKERFSAEFPKEGPSILRIQQVVRGDSAAYFCASSPITTSPSGRKNEQYFGPGTRLTVT.

The chain has TRBV24-1 and TRBJ2-3; a weak D match, TRBD2 (6 bases). The CDR3 extends over 13 amino acids. Germline V lookup: CDR1 KGHDR, CDR2 SFDVKD. V was pared by 1 base and J by 12 bases, with 13 bases between. DNA for the CDR3: TGTGCCACCAGTGATTTCGGCGGGGAATTTCAGTATTTT. Its protein is CATSDFGGEFQYF.

Only a few counts were recorded for this clonotype. The chain combines TRBV10-3 with TRBJ2-3; 7 bases map to TRBD2. Germline V gene sequence: CDR1 ENHRY, CDR2 SYGVKD. The CDR3 runs to 17 residues. The J segment lost 2 bases and the V segment lost 6 bases, leaving 14 bases of the junction unmatched. The DNA for the CDR3 is TGTGCCATCAGGACCAACACCCCTAGCGGCGTCACAGATACGCAGTATTTT. Amino acid sequence: CAIRTNTPSGVTDTQYF.

V and J are TRBV28 and TRBJ2-6; 8 nucleotides align to TRBD1. The germline gives CDR1 MDHEN, CDR2 SYDVKM. This CDR3 is built from 18 residues. V dropped 6 bases and J dropped 0; count of bases not matched to a gene: 10. CDR3: CASSDSGTGTSGANVLTF. The DNA for the CDR3 is TGTGCCAGCAGCGATTCCGGGACAGGAACCTCTGGGGCCAACGTCCTGACTTTC.